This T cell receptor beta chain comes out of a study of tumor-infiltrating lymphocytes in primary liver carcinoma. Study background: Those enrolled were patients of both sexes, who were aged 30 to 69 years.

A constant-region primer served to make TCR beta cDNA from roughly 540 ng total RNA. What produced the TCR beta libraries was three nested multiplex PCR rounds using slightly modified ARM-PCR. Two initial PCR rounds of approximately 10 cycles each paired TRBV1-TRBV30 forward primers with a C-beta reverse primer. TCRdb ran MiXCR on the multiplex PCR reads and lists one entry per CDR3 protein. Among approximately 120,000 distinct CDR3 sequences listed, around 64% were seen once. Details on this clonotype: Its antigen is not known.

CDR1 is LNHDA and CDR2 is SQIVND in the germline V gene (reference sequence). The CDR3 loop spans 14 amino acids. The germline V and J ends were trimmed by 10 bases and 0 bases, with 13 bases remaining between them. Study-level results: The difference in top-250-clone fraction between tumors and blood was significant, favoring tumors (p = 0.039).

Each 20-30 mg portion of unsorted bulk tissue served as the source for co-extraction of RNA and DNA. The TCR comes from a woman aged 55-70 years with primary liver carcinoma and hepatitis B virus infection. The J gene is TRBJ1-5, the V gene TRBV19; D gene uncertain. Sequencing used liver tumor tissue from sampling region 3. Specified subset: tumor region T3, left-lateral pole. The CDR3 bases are TGTGCCATATCGGGTCCCTATAGCAATCAGCCCCAGCATTTT. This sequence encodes CAISGPYSNQPQHF.